This entry lists 26 T cell receptor beta chains sequenced from one sample in a study of cytomegalovirus exposure and HLA in healthy donors. With 60 Vbeta and 13 Jbeta primers, the PCR was carried out. Some clones are missing from TCRdb's copy, which holds only in-frame ones; the method was immunoSEQ multiplex PCR. The sample yields 150,000 to 200,000 clones, about 79% seen once. Sequenced: PBMCs. The receptors come from a woman aged 45-65 years in good health and CMV-seropositive.

V and J are TRBV28 and TRBJ1-6, with 9 bases matching TRBD1. Trimming at V came to 6 bases and at J to 7 bases, leaving 7 bases not matched to a gene. Germline V gene sequence: CDR1 MDHEN, CDR2 SYDVKM. The CDR3 covers 15 residues. The DNA of the CDR3 is TGTGCCAGCAGCCCCGGGGACAGGGTAAATTCACCCCTCCACTTT. Its translation: CASSPGDRVNSPLHF.

This clone was counted between two and nine times. The chain recombines TRBV18 with TRBJ1-1; D may be TRBD1 (5 bases). CDR3 length: 15 amino acids. Trimming removed 4 bases at V and 0 bases at J, with 12 bases between. Germline values: CDR1 KGHSH, CDR2 LQKENI. CDR3 region: CASSRQQEMNTEAFF. The CDR3 bases are TGTGCCAGCTCACGACAACAGGAGATGAACACTGAAGCTTTCTTT.

V is TRBV7-9 and J is TRBJ1-1; TRBD1 matches 8 bases. The CDR3 spans 11 residues. Trimming took 3 bases from V and 11 from J; bases not matched to a gene: 2. Per the germline V gene, CDR1 is SEHNR and CDR2 is FQNEAQ (reference sequence). The CDR3 reads CASSLGQVAFF. The CDR3 DNA is TGTGCCAGCAGCTTGGGACAGGTTGCTTTCTTT.

This rearrangement joins TRBV4-1 to TRBJ2-7; TRBD1 matches 9 bases. The trim removed 4 bases at V and 3 bases at J, leaving 4 bases unmatched. The CDR3 totals 14 residues. Per germline, CDR1 MGHRA and CDR2 YSYEKL. The CDR3 region is CASSLGTGNYEQYF. For the CDR3, the DNA is TGCGCCAGCAGCCTGGGGACAGGGAACTACGAGCAGTACTTC.

This chain connects TRBV4-1 to TRBJ2-3; D is perhaps TRBD2 (5 bases). The V gene's germline CDR1 is MGHRA and CDR2 YSYEKL. The V gene lost 1 base and the J gene lost 2 bases, with 25 bases spanning the gap. CDR3 length equals 20 residues. The DNA for the CDR3 is TGCGCCAGCAGCCAAGCTCCCATCCGACGGATCGGGAAGTCCACAGATACGCAGTATTTT. Encoded protein: CASSQAPIRRIGKSTDTQYF.

The chain has TRBV5-1 and TRBJ2-1, with 9 positions matching TRBD2. The CDR3 loop spans 16 amino acids. V dropped 6 bases and J dropped 0; count of bases not matched to a gene: 7. Germline assignment: CDR1 SGHRS and CDR2 YFSETQ. The CDR3 DNA is TGCGCCAGCAAATCTTTTAGCGGGGGCTCCTACAATGAGCAGTTCTTC. It is translated as CASKSFSGGSYNEQFF.

The genes are TRBV6-5 and TRBJ1-2, with 8 bases aligning to TRBD1. V was clipped by 0 bases and J by 6 bases; unmatched bases: 6. The germline gives CDR1 MNHEY, CDR2 SVGAGI. The CDR3 is 15 residues long. CDR3 sequence reads: CASSYSPQGANGYTF. CDR3 bases: TGTGCCAGCAGTTACTCACCTCAGGGGGCGAATGGCTACACCTTC.

In this sample, this clone turned up once. The chain joins TRBV19 to TRBJ1-4; D unresolved. Trimming pared 5 bases from V and 8 bases from J, leaving 15 bases between. The length of the CDR3 is 14 residues. The germline V gene has CDR1 LNHDA and CDR2 SQIVND (reference sequence). The CDR3 region is CASSYGPAAEKLFF. The CDR3 coding sequence is TGTGCCAGTAGTTACGGCCCGGCGGCGGAAAAACTGTTTTTT.

The chain employs TRBV27 and TRBJ2-3; 12 nucleotides agree with TRBD2. Per germline, CDR1 MNHEY and CDR2 SMNVEV (reference sequence). Trimming removed 5 bases from V and 5 bases from J; junction bases left unmatched: 8. CDR3 length: 16 residues. In DNA, the CDR3 is TGTGCCAGCAGTCTTCTAGCGGGGGGGCCTGGAGATACGCAGTATTTT. Encoded protein: CASSLLAGGPGDTQYF.

This clone was recorded once. This rearrangement joins TRBV7-2 to TRBJ2-5; D uncertain. Germline CDR1 and CDR2: SGHTA and FQGNSA. The germline V and J ends were trimmed by 5 bases and 7 bases, with 11 bases remaining between them. CDR3 length: 12 residues. CDR3 sequence (DNA): TGTGCCAGCAGCCGGGTCGGGTTGACCCAGTACTTC. Protein product: CASSRVGLTQYF.

This rearrangement joins TRBV21-1 to TRBJ2-1; the D call in the table, TRBD1, was not verified against the DNA. TRBV21-1 is an annotated pseudogene. The CDR3 has 15 amino acids. Here the CDR3 reads CASSNFQASYNEQFF. The CDR3 bases are TGTGCCAGCAGCAATTTTCAGGCGTCCTACAATGAGCAGTTCTTC.

The chain couples TRBV29-1 to TRBJ1-3, with TRBD1 as a possible D gene (6 bases). Germline CDR1 SQVTM, CDR2 ANQGSEA. Trimming shortened V by 3 bases and J by 0 bases, and 12 bases separated the two germline ends. The CDR3 runs 15 residues. The CDR3 DNA is TGCAGCGTTGATACAGGGTTGGGCTCTGGAAACACCATATATTTT. Protein product: CSVDTGLGSGNTIYF.

DNA of the CDR3: TGTGCCAGCAGTGAAATCCGTTCGGGCGGGGAGCTGTTTTTT. Residues: CASSEIRSGGELFF. V and J are TRBV2 and TRBJ2-2, with D unresolved. V gave up 2 bases and J gave up 7 bases, with 11 bases separating them. Germline V gives CDR1 SNHLY, CDR2 FYNNEI. The CDR3 is 14 residues long.

With respect to this clone: Its ends do not fully match the called genes, so a read error is possible. The CDR3 here is CASSILAGDFYNELFF. CDR3 nucleotide sequence: TGTGCCAGTAGTATACTAGCGGGAGATTTCTACAATGAGCTGTTCTTC. The V call is TRBV19, the J call TRBJ2-1, with 10 bases matching TRBD2. Germline V gene data show CDR1 as LNHDA and CDR2 as SQIVND (reference sequence). CDR3 length equals 16 residues.

V gene TRBV7-2 combines with J gene TRBJ2-7, with TRBD2 matching over 8 bases. Unmatched junction bases numbered 9, after V lost 0 bases and J lost 5 bases. This CDR3 is built from 16 residues. Germline CDR1 SGHTA, CDR2 FQGNSA. The CDR3 reads CASSLAAGLGLNEQYF. The CDR3 DNA is TGTGCCAGCAGCTTAGCCGCGGGACTAGGCCTCAACGAGCAGTACTTC.

This clone was recorded a few times. This rearrangement joins TRBV5-5 to TRBJ1-5; a weak D match, TRBD1 (6 bases). V gave up 0 bases and J gave up 7 bases, with 14 bases separating them. Germline CDR1 is SGHKS and CDR2 is YYEKEE (reference sequence). The CDR3 runs to 15 residues. The CDR3 DNA follows: TGTGCCAGCAGCTTGGGGGTGACAGGCGGACAGCCCCAGCATTTT. Protein product: CASSLGVTGGQPQHF. Together with reference TRBV5-5 and TRBJ1-5, the CDR3 gives the full variable domain: DAGVTQSPTHLIKTRGQQVTLRCSPISGHKSVSWYQQVLGQGPQFIFQYYEKEERGRGNFPDRFSARQFPNYSSELNVNALLLGDSALYLCASSLGVTGGQPQHFGDGTRLSIL.

This clone showed up just a few times. The chain combines TRBV2 with TRBJ1-1; D remains unclear. The CDR3 has 15 residues. Trimming stripped 6 bases from V and 0 bases from J, with 14 bases between. From germline, CDR1 is SNHLY and CDR2 FYNNEI. CDR3 nucleotides: TGTGCCAGCAGGAATGGAGGTCTGATGAACACTGAAGCTTTCTTT. As protein: CASRNGGLMNTEAFF.

The chain uses TRBV5-4 and TRBJ1-1; D ambiguous. CDR1 is SGHNT, CDR2 YYREEE, per germline (reference sequence). This CDR3 comprises 15 residues. Trimming shortened V by 4 bases and J by 10 bases, and 23 bases separated the two germline ends. The CDR3: CASSSKGSKGGGAFF. For the CDR3, the DNA is TGTGCCAGCAGCAGCAAAGGGTCCAAAGGAGGAGGAGCTTTCTTT.

The chain is built from TRBV30 and TRBJ1-2, with no clear D. The V gene's germline CDR1 is GTSNPN and CDR2 SVGIG (reference sequence). The V gene lost 3 bases and the J gene lost 7 bases, with 21 bases spanning the gap. The CDR3 has 15 amino acids. The CDR3 region is CAWRNLRMGYSGYTF. CDR3 sequence (DNA): TGTGCCTGGAGAAACCTAAGGATGGGCTATTCTGGCTACACCTTC.

This chain uses TRBV30 with TRBJ2-5; 10 bases fit TRBD2. The J segment lost 2 bases and the V segment lost 2 bases, leaving 11 bases of the junction unmatched. Germline V gene lookup returns CDR1 GTSNPN and CDR2 SVGIG (reference sequence). The CDR3 contains 17 residues. CDR3 in DNA: TGTGCCTGGAGTCTAACTCGGACTAGCGGTCGTCAAGAGACCCAGTACTTC. This translates into CAWSLTRTSGRQETQYF. Supplemented by reference TRBV30 and TRBJ2-5, the full variable domain reads SQTIHQWPATLVQPVGSPLSLECTVEGTSNPNLYWYRQAAGRGLQLLFYSVGIGQISSEVPQNLSASRPQDRQFILSSKKLLLSDSGFYLCAWSLTRTSGRQETQYFGPGTRLLVL.

This chain joins TRBV2 and TRBJ2-3, with 15 bases that match TRBD2. V was clipped by 3 bases and J by 6 bases; unmatched bases: 7. The CDR3 consists of 17 residues. Germline V lookup: CDR1 SNHLY, CDR2 FYNNEI. CDR3 residues: CASSEMGLAGGLDTQYF. In DNA, the CDR3 is TGTGCCAGCAGTGAGATGGGACTAGCGGGAGGTCTGGATACGCAGTATTTT. The whole variable domain, filled in from reference TRBV2 and TRBJ2-3, reads EPEVTQTPSHQVTQMGQEVILRCVPISNHLYFYWYRQILGQKVEFLVSFYNNEISEKSEIFDDQFSVERPDGSNFTLKIRSTKLEDSAMYFCASSEMGLAGGLDTQYFGPGTRLTVL.

With regard to this clone: The junction departs from germline at one end; a sequencing error may be responsible. The rearrangement joins TRBV7-7 to TRBJ2-5; the match to TRBD1 covers 11 bases. The CDR3 contains 15 residues. Germline CDR1 SSHAT, CDR2 FNYEAQ (reference sequence). Here the CDR3 reads CASSPGTGGVETQYF. CDR3 coding DNA: TGTGCTAGCAGCCCCGGGACAGGGGGAGTAGAGACCCAGTACTTC. Using reference TRBV7-7 and TRBJ2-5 for the parts outside the CDR3, the full variable domain is GAGVSQSPRYKVTKRGQDVTLRCDPISSHATLYWYQQALGQGPEFLTYFNYEAQPDKSGLPSDRFSAERPEGSISTLTIQRTEQRDSAMYRCASSPGTGGVETQYFGPGTRLLVL.

The V call is TRBV7-2, the J call TRBJ1-5; 7 bases agree with TRBD1. V lost 3 bases to trimming and J lost 5 bases; unmatched junction nucleotides: 4. This CDR3 spans 14 amino acids. Germline assignment: CDR1 SGHTA and CDR2 FQGNSA. The CDR3 spells CASSLWQGDQPQHF. The CDR3 region has the DNA TGTGCCAGCAGCTTGTGGCAGGGGGATCAGCCCCAGCATTTT.

This chain connects TRBV5-1 to TRBJ2-5, with D unresolved. Trimming cost V 1 base and J 1 base, with 8 bases left between them. The CDR3 is 14 residues long. Germline V gene data show CDR1 as SGHRS and CDR2 as YFSETQ. The CDR3 region is CASSLLPAQETQYF. The DNA of the CDR3 is TGCGCCAGCAGCTTGCTACCCGCCCAAGAGACCCAGTACTTC.

The CDR3 DNA reads as TGTGCCAGCAGCTTAGGGCTAGCGGGCTTCGGCAATGAGCAGTTCTTC. Translation: CASSLGLAGFGNEQFF. The rearrangement uses TRBV7-6 and TRBJ2-1, with 8 positions matching TRBD2. The CDR3 consists of 16 residues. V shed 1 base and J 6 bases; nucleotides not matched to a gene: 8. Germline CDR1 and CDR2: SGHVS and FNYEAQ.

Only one count was recorded for this clone. A read error may account for a junction end that differs from germline. This chain uses TRBV7-7 with TRBJ2-1; 7 bases map to TRBD2. From germline, CDR1 is SSHAT and CDR2 FNYEAQ (reference sequence). The CDR3 runs 13 residues. CDR3 residues: CASSLAGNNEQFF. CDR3 sequence (DNA): TGTGCTAGCAGCTTAGCGGGCAACAATGAGCAGTTCTTC.